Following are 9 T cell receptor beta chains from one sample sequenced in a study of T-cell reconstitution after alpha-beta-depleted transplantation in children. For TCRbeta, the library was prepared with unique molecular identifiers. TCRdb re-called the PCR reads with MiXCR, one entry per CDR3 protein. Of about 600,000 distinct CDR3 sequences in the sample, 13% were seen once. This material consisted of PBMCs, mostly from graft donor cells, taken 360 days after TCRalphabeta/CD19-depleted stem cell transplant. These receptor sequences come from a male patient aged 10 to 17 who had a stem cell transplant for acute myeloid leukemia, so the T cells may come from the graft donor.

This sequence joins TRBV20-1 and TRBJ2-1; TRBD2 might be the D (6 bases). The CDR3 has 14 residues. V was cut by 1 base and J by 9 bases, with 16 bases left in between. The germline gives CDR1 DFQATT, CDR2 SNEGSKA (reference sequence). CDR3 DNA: TGCAGTGCTAGAGCGCTAGCGACTTATTTTGAGCAGTTCTTC. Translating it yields CSARALATYFEQFF.

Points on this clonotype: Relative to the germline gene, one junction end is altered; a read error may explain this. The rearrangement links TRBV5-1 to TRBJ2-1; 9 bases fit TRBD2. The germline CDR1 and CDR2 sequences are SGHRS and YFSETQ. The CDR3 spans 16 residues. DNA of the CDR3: TGCGCCAGCAGCTTGGATGGCGGGAGGGCCTATAATGAGCAGTTCTTC. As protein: CASSLDGGRAYNEQFF.

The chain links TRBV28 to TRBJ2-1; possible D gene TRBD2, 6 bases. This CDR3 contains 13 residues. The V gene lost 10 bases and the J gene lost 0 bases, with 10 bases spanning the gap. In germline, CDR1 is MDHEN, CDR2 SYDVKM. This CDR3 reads CATAGSSYNEQFF. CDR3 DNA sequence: TGTGCCACGGCGGGGAGCTCCTACAATGAGCAGTTCTTC.

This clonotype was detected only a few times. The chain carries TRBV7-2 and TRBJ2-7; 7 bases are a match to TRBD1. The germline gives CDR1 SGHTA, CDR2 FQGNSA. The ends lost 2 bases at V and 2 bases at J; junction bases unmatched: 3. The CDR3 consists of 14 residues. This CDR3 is CASSLIGGAYEQYF. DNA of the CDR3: TGTGCCAGCAGCTTAATAGGGGGCGCCTACGAGCAGTACTTC.

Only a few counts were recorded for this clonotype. The DNA for the CDR3 is TGTGCCAGCAGTTTATGGAGACTTAACACAGATACGCAGTATTTT. It is translated as CASSLWRLNTDTQYF. The chain employs TRBV28 and TRBJ2-3, with D hard to call. Germline lookup yields CDR1 MDHEN and CDR2 SYDVKM. Trimming took off 0 bases at V and 2 bases at J, with 9 bases between the two ends. CDR3 length: 15 residues.

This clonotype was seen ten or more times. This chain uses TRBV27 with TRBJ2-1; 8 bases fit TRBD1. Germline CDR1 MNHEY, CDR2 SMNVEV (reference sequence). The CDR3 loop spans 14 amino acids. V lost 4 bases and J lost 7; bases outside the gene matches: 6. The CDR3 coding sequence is TGTGCCAGCAGTTCCTGGACAGGGTGGAATGAGCAGTTCTTC. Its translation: CASSSWTGWNEQFF.

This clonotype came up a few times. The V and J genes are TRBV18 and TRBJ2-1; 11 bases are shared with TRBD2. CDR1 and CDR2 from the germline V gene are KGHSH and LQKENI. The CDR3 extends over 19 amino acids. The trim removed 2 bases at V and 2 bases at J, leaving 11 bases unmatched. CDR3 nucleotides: TGTGCCAGCTCACCAATACTAGCGGGAGTAGGTGTTACCTACAATGAGCAGTTCTTC. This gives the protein CASSPILAGVGVTYNEQFF.

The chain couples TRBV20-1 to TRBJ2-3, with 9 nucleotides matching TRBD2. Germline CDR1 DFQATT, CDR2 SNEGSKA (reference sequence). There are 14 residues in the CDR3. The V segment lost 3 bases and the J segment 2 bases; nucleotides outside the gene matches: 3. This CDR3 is CSASRLAVTDTQYF. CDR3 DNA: TGCAGTGCTAGCAGACTAGCGGTCACAGATACGCAGTATTTT.

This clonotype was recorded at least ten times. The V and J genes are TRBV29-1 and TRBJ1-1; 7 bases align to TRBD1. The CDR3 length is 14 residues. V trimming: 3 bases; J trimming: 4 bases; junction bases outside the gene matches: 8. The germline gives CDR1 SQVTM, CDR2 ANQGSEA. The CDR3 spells CSVDVGGRGTEAFF. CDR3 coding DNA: TGCAGCGTTGATGTAGGGGGCCGGGGCACTGAAGCTTTCTTT.